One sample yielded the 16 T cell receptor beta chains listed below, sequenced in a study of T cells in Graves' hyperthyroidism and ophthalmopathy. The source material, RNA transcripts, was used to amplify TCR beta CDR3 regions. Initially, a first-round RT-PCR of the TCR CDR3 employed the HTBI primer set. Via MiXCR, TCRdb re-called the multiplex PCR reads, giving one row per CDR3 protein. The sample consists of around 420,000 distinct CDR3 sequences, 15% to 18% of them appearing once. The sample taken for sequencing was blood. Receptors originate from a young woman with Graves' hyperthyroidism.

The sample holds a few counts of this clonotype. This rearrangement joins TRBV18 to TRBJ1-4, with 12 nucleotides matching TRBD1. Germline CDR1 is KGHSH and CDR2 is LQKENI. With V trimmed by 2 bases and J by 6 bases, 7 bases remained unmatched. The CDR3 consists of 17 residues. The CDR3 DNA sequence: TGTGCCAGCTCACCAGGGACAGGGGGCTTAATCGATGAAAAACTGTTTTTT. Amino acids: CASSPGTGGLIDEKLFF.

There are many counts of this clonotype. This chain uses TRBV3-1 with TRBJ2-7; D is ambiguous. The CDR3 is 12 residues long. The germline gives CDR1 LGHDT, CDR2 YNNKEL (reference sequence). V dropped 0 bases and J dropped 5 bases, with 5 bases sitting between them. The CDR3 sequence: CASSQDDDEQYF. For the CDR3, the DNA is TGTGCCAGCAGCCAAGATGACGACGAGCAGTACTTC.

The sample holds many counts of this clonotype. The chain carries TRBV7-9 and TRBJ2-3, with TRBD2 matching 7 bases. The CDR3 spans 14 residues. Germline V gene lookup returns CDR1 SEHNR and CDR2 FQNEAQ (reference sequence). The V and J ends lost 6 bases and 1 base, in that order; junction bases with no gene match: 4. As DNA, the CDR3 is TGTGCCAGCAGTCCGGCGGGGGGCACAGATACGCAGTATTTT. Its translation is CASSPAGGTDTQYF.

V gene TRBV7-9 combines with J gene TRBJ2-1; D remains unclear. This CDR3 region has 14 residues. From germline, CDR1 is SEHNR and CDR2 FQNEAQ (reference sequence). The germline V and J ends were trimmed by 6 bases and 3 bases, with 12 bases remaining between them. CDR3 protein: CASRGSTNYNEQFF. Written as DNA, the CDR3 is TGTGCCAGCAGGGGCTCCACCAACTACAATGAGCAGTTCTTC.

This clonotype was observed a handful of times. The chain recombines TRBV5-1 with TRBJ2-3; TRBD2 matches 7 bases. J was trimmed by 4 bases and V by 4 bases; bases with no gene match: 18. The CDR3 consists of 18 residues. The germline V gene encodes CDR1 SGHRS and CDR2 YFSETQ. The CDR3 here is CASSRRTRSASPPDTQYF. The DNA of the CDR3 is TGCGCCAGCAGCAGGAGGACTAGGAGCGCCAGTCCCCCAGATACGCAGTATTTT.

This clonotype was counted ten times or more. The CDR3 spells CATSRGPGTGQWETQYF. The CDR3 DNA reads as TGTGCCACCAGCAGAGGCCCGGGGACGGGGCAGTGGGAGACCCAGTACTTC. V and J are TRBV15 and TRBJ2-5; D may match TRBD1 or TRBD2 (5 bases each). The CDR3 has 17 residues. Looked up from germline, CDR1 is LNHNV and CDR2 is YYDKDF (reference sequence). V dropped 1 base and J dropped 5 bases, with 20 bases sitting between them.

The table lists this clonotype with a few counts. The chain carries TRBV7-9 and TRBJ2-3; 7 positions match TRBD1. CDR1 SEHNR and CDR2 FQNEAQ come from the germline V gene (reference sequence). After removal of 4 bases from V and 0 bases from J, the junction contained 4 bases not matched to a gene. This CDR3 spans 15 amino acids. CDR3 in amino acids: CASSSGQLSTDTQYF. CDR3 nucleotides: TGTGCCAGCAGCTCGGGACAGCTAAGCACAGATACGCAGTATTTT.

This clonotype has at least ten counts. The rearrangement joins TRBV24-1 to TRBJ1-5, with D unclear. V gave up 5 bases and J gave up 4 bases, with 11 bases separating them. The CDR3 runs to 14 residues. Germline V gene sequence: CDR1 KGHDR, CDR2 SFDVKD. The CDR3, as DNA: TGTGCCACCAGTGGGGCGCGGTGGAATCAGCCCCAGCATTTT. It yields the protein CATSGARWNQPQHF.

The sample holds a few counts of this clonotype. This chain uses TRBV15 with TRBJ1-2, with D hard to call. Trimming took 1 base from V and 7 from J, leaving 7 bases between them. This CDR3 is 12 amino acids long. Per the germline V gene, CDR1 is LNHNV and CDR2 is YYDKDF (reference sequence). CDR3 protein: CATSRVGLGYTF. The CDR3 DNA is TGTGCCACCAGCAGAGTCGGACTTGGCTACACCTTC.

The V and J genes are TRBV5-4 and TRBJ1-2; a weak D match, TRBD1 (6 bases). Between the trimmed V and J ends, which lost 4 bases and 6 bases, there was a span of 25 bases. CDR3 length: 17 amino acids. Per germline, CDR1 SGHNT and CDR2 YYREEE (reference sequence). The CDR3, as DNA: TGTGCCAGCAGCCCCCCGGGTGACAGGAATCTTTGGGATGGCTACACCTTC. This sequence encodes CASSPPGDRNLWDGYTF.

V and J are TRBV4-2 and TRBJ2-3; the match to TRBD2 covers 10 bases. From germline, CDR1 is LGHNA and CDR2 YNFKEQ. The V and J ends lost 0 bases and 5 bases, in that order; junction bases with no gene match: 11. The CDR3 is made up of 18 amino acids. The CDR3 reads CASSQDFPASGGEDTQYF. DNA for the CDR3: TGTGCCAGCAGCCAAGATTTCCCGGCTAGCGGGGGTGAAGATACGCAGTATTTT.

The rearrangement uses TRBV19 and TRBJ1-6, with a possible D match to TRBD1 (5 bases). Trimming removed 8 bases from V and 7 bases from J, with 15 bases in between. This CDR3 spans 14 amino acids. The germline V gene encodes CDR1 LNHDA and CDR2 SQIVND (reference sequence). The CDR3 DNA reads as TGTGCCAGTGTCGCGGGGGGATGGAATTCACCCCTCCACTTT. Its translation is CASVAGGWNSPLHF. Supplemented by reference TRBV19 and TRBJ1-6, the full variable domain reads DGGITQSPKYLFRKEGQNVTLSCEQNLNHDAMYWYRQDPGQGLRLIYYSQIVNDFQKGDIAEGYSVSREKKESFPLTVTSAQKNPTAFYLCASVAGGWNSPLHFGNGTRLTVT.

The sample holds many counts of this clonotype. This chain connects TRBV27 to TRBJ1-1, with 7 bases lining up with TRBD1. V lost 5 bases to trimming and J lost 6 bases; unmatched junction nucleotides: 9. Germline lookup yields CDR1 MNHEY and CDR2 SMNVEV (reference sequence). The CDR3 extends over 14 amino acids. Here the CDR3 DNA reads TGTGCCAGCAGTCCCCATGAACAGGGGTCTGAAGCTTTCTTT. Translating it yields CASSPHEQGSEAFF.

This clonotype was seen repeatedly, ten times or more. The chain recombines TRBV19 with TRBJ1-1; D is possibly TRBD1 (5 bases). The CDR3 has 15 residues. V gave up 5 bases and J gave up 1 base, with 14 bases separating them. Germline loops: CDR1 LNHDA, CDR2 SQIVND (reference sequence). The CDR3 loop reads CASSWARASNTEAFF. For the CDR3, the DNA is TGTGCCAGTAGTTGGGCCAGGGCCTCGAACACTGAAGCTTTCTTT.

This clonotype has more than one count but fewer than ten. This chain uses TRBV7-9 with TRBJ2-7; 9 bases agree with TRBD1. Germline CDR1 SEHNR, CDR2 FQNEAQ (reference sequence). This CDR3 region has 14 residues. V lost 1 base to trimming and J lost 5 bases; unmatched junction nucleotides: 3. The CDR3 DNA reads TGTGCCAGCAGCTTAGTGGACAGGGGCCACGAGCAGTACTTC. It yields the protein CASSLVDRGHEQYF. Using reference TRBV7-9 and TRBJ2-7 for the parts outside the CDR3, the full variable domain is DTGVSQNPRHKITKRGQNVTFRCDPISEHNRLYWYRQTLGQGPEFLTYFQNEAQLEKSRLLSDRFSAERPKGSFSTLEIQRTEQGDSAMYLCASSLVDRGHEQYFGPGTRLTVT.

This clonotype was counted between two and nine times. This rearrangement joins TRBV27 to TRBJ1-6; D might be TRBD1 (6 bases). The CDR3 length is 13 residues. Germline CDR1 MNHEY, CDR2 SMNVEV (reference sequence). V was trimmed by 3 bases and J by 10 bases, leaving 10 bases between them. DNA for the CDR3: TGTGCCAGCAGTTTGCAGGGGCGGTCACCCCTCCACTTT. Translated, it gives CASSLQGRSPLHF.